Each of the 28 T cell receptor beta chains below was sequenced from the same sample in a study of blood T cell repertoires in COVID-19. Measured with immunoSEQ multiplex PCR; TCRdb has only the in-frame clones, and not every one. Of 140,000 to 150,000 clones listed, around 80% were seen once; the top ten hold over 10%. The material sequenced was peripheral blood. These receptors were collected from a man aged 60-69 years with active or convalescent COVID-19.

The rearrangement links TRBV28 to TRBJ1-6; 7 bases fit TRBD1. Germline V lookup: CDR1 MDHEN, CDR2 SYDVKM. The V and J ends lost 1 base and 4 bases, in that order; junction bases with no gene match: 13. The CDR3 is 19 amino acids. This chain's CDR3 is CASSLFGSGGTAYNSPLHF. The DNA for the CDR3 is TGTGCCAGCAGTTTATTCGGGTCAGGGGGGACGGCTTATAATTCACCCCTCCACTTT.

The chain employs TRBV25-1 and TRBJ2-2; tentative D call: TRBD2 (7 bases). There are 11 residues in the CDR3. Looked up from germline, CDR1 is MGHDK and CDR2 is SYGVNS. CDR3 bases: TGTGGTACGGGGGGCCCCGGGGAGCTGTTTTTT. It is translated as CGTGGPGELFF. Variable domain in full (rest from reference TRBV25-1 and TRBJ2-2): EADIYQTPRYLVIGTGKKITLECSQTMGHDKMYWYQQDPGMELHLIHYSYGVNSTEKGDLSSESTVSRIRTEHFPLTLESARPSHTSQYLCGTGGPGELFFGEGSRLTVL.

The table lists this clone with a few counts. The genes are TRBV4-1 and TRBJ2-7; TRBD1 agrees at 10 bases. CDR3 size: 16 residues. V lost 2 bases to trimming and J lost 3 bases; unmatched junction nucleotides: 7. Germline CDR1 and CDR2: MGHRA and YSYEKL. The CDR3 bases are TGCGCCAGCAGCCAATCCCTGGGACAGGGGAACTACGAGCAGTACTTC. The encoded protein is CASSQSLGQGNYEQYF.

The V gene is TRBV19, the J gene TRBJ2-3, with 10 positions matching TRBD1. CDR1 and CDR2 from the germline V gene are LNHDA and SQIVND (reference sequence). CDR3 length equals 15 residues. The trim removed 5 bases at V and 1 base at J, leaving 3 bases unmatched. DNA of the CDR3: TGTGCCAGTAGTTTAGGGACAGGGGGCACAGATACGCAGTATTTT. It encodes CASSLGTGGTDTQYF.

The chain has TRBV5-4 and TRBJ2-3; 8 bases agree with TRBD1. Germline CDR1 is SGHNT and CDR2 is YYREEE (reference sequence). The J segment lost 2 bases and the V segment lost 9 bases, leaving 5 bases of the junction unmatched. This CDR3 has 13 residues. CDR3 region: CANRDRITDTQYF. The CDR3 coding sequence is TGTGCCAACCGGGACAGGATCACAGATACGCAGTATTTT.

The rearrangement joins TRBV5-5 to TRBJ2-7; D might be TRBD1 (7 bases). CDR1 SGHKS and CDR2 YYEKEE come from the germline V gene (reference sequence). The ends were cut back, 0 bases at V and 5 bases at J, with 18 bases in the middle. This CDR3 region has 16 residues. The CDR3 loop is CASSLVRQGGLDEQYF. The CDR3 DNA is TGTGCCAGCAGCTTGGTAAGGCAGGGGGGTTTGGACGAGCAGTACTTC.

The CDR3 bases are TGTGCCAGCAGCTTCTTTTGGCGGGTGGCGCAGGGGGCTGGCAACGAGCAGTACTTC. Protein: CASSFFWRVAQGAGNEQYF. The chain couples TRBV5-6 to TRBJ2-7; 8 bases fit TRBD1. Trimming at V came to 2 bases and at J to 5 bases, leaving 21 bases not matched to a gene. The germline V gene has CDR1 SGHDT and CDR2 YYEEEE. The CDR3 has 19 amino acids.

V is TRBV3-1 (or the pseudogene TRBV3-2) and J is TRBJ2-5, with TRBD1 matching over 8 bases. Trimming removed 6 bases from V and 7 bases from J; junction bases left unmatched: 4. Germline CDR1 reads LGHDT; CDR2 reads YNNKEL (reference sequence). This CDR3 has 12 amino acids. The CDR3 spells CASRQGVGTQYF. CDR3 sequence (DNA): TGTGCCAGCAGACAGGGGGTGGGGACCCAGTACTTC.

J is TRBJ2-5 and V is TRBV19, with 7 bases fitting TRBD2. Trimming took 10 bases from V and 2 from J; bases not matched to a gene: 10. The CDR3 consists of 14 residues. Germline V gives CDR1 LNHDA, CDR2 SQIVND (reference sequence). DNA for the CDR3: TGTGCCACCAGTCGACTAGCACTTCAAGAGACCCAGTACTTC. Protein product: CATSRLALQETQYF.

The chain combines TRBV4-3 with TRBJ1-4, with D maybe TRBD1 (6 bases). The CDR3 is made up of 16 amino acids. Per germline, CDR1 LGHNA and CDR2 YSLEER. Trimming took 4 bases from V and 4 from J, leaving 16 bases between them. In DNA, the CDR3 is TGCGCCAGCAGCCGGTTAAACAGGGCCGTTAATGAAAAACTGTTTTTT. This sequence encodes CASSRLNRAVNEKLFF.

The chain carries TRBV28 and TRBJ1-5; a possible D gene is TRBD1 (6 bases). V shed 6 bases and J shed 0 bases, with 12 bases lying between them. CDR3 size: 15 residues. The germline V gene encodes CDR1 MDHEN and CDR2 SYDVKM. Here the CDR3 DNA reads TGTGCCAGCAGACTACAGGGATATAGCAATCAGCCCCAGCATTTT. This translates into CASRLQGYSNQPQHF.

Only a few counts were recorded for this clone. The chain has TRBV28 and TRBJ1-6; 9 nucleotides agree with TRBD1. V lost 6 bases and J lost 8; bases outside the gene matches: 8. Germline CDR1 is MDHEN and CDR2 is SYDVKM. The CDR3 has 15 residues. The CDR3 reads CASRRRQGEYSPLHF. In DNA, the CDR3 is TGTGCCAGCAGACGGCGACAGGGGGAATATTCACCCCTCCACTTT.

V usage is TRBV2 and J usage is TRBJ2-7, with unresolved D. Trimming shortened V by 4 bases and J by 0 bases, and 7 bases separated the two germline ends. The V gene's germline CDR1 is SNHLY and CDR2 FYNNEI. The CDR3 runs 13 residues. CDR3 sequence reads: CASSAPLSYEQYF. In nucleotides, the CDR3 is TGTGCCAGCAGTGCTCCACTCTCCTACGAGCAGTACTTC.

The chain employs TRBV5-1 and TRBJ1-4; tentative D call: TRBD1 (6 bases). Trimming left V 4 bases short and J 4 bases short, with 11 bases between. In germline, CDR1 is SGHRS, CDR2 YFSETQ. The CDR3 length is 14 residues. CDR3 sequence: CASSKTGLNEKLFF. The CDR3 DNA reads as TGCGCCAGCAGCAAGACAGGTCTTAATGAAAAACTGTTTTTT.

V and J are TRBV7-2 and TRBJ2-7, with D perhaps TRBD1 (5 bases). This CDR3 is built from 12 residues. V dropped 5 bases and J dropped 6 bases, with 11 bases sitting between them. Looked up from germline, CDR1 is SGHTA and CDR2 is FQGNSA. CDR3 sequence (DNA): TGTGCCAGCAGCGAAGGGGCGAGCGAGCAGTACTTC. Translated, it gives CASSEGASEQYF.

This clone was seen only once. The chain has TRBV2 and TRBJ2-5, with 8 bases fitting TRBD2. The CDR3 consists of 15 residues. The V gene's germline CDR1 is SNHLY and CDR2 FYNNEI. Trimming took 4 bases from V and 2 from J; bases not matched to a gene: 6. CDR3 protein: CASSVQAGAQETQYF. The CDR3 nucleotides read TGTGCCAGCAGTGTTCAAGCGGGAGCGCAAGAGACCCAGTACTTC. The full variable domain, in which reference TRBV2 and TRBJ2-5 provide the parts outside the CDR3, is EPEVTQTPSHQVTQMGQEVILRCVPISNHLYFYWYRQILGQKVEFLVSFYNNEISEKSEIFDDQFSVERPDGSNFTLKIRSTKLEDSAMYFCASSVQAGAQETQYFGPGTRLLVL.

The CDR3 DNA is TGTGCCAGCAGCTTGGGACAGGGAGCTCAGCCCCAGCATTTT. Translating it yields CASSLGQGAQPQHF. The rearrangement links TRBV5-6 to TRBJ1-5; TRBD1 agrees at 7 bases. Per germline, CDR1 SGHDT and CDR2 YYEEEE. CDR3 size: 14 residues. V shed 0 bases, J shed 6 bases, and the junction held 3 bases outside the gene matches.

V is TRBV5-4 and J is TRBJ2-1; D is perhaps TRBD2 (6 bases). Between the trimmed V and J ends, which lost 6 bases and 1 base, there was a span of 11 bases. The CDR3 spans 14 residues. CDR1 SGHNT and CDR2 YYREEE come from the germline V gene (reference sequence). CDR3 protein: CASTTRGSYNEQFF. For the CDR3, the DNA is TGTGCCAGCACCACCCGGGGGTCCTACAATGAGCAGTTCTTC. Using reference TRBV5-4 and TRBJ2-1 for the parts outside the CDR3, the full variable domain is ETGVTQSPTHLIKTRGQQVTLRCSSQSGHNTVSWYQQALGQGPQFIFQYYREEENGRGNFPPRFSGLQFPNYSSELNVNALELDDSALYLCASTTRGSYNEQFFGPGTRLTVL.

The chain combines TRBV7-7 with TRBJ2-7; TRBD1 is a possible D gene (7 bases). The V end was cut by 2 bases, the J end by 6 bases, with 8 bases between. The V gene's germline CDR1 is SSHAT and CDR2 FNYEAQ (reference sequence). The CDR3 has 12 residues. The CDR3 loop is CASSLQGGEQYF. The CDR3 nucleotides are TGTGCCAGCAGCTTACAGGGGGGCGAGCAGTACTTC.

The chain carries TRBV6-5 and TRBJ1-5, with D perhaps matching TRBD1 (5 bases). This CDR3 is 15 amino acids long. The V end was cut by 6 bases, the J end by 0 bases, with 12 bases between. Germline CDR1 reads MNHEY; CDR2 reads SVGAGI. The CDR3 DNA sequence: TGTGCCAGCAGAATTACAGGAGATAGCAATCAGCCCCAGCATTTT. Amino acid sequence: CASRITGDSNQPQHF.

V is TRBV6-5 and J is TRBJ1-2; weak D call: TRBD1 (6 bases). The CDR3 length is 16 residues. Trimming left V 0 bases short and J 6 bases short, with 17 bases between. Germline V gene lookup returns CDR1 MNHEY and CDR2 SVGAGI. The CDR3 DNA follows: TGTGCCAGCAGTTACTCGATGGGAGGGGGGATCGATGGCTACACCTTC. It yields the protein CASSYSMGGGIDGYTF.

V gene TRBV6-5 combines with J gene TRBJ2-1; TRBD2 matches 10 bases. V lost 4 bases and J lost 3; bases outside the gene matches: 3. CDR1 and CDR2 from the germline V gene are MNHEY and SVGAGI. The CDR3 length is 15 residues. Here the CDR3 reads CASSSSGSVYNEQFF. CDR3 sequence (DNA): TGTGCCAGCAGTTCTAGCGGGAGCGTCTACAATGAGCAGTTCTTC.

This clone was found a few times. The rearrangement uses TRBV6-5 and TRBJ1-2, with D possibly being TRBD1 (5 bases). Germline V gives CDR1 MNHEY, CDR2 SVGAGI. The CDR3 extends over 13 amino acids. Deletions cut 7 bases from V and 1 base from J, with 10 bases between. Written as DNA, the CDR3 is TGTGCCAGCACCCCGACAGTTAACTATGGCTACACCTTC. It codes for CASTPTVNYGYTF.

V and J are TRBV7-2 and TRBJ2-7; TRBD2 is a possible D gene (6 bases). This CDR3 region has 14 residues. CDR1 SGHTA and CDR2 FQGNSA come from the germline V gene. V lost 3 bases to trimming and J lost 2 bases, with 11 bases between them. The DNA of the CDR3 is TGTGCCAGCAGCTTGCGACTAGTAACCTACGAGCAGTACTTC. As protein: CASSLRLVTYEQYF.

V and J are TRBV2 and TRBJ2-7; D not certain. Trimming shortened V by 4 bases and J by 4 bases, and 11 bases separated the two germline ends. Germline V gene lookup returns CDR1 SNHLY and CDR2 FYNNEI. The CDR3 length is 13 residues. The CDR3 sequence: CASSVEQSYEQYF. The CDR3 DNA is TGTGCCAGCAGTGTAGAACAGTCGTACGAGCAGTACTTC.

This chain uses TRBV7-3 with TRBJ2-3; possible D gene TRBD1, 6 bases. Deletions cut 5 bases from V and 5 bases from J, with 11 bases between. Germline V gives CDR1 SGHTA, CDR2 FQGTGA. The CDR3 extends over 13 amino acids. The CDR3 coding sequence is TGTGCCAGCAGCATCAGGGGTGGAGATACGCAGTATTTT. Translation gives CASSIRGGDTQYF.

The chain carries TRBV5-1 and TRBJ2-3, with a possible D match to TRBD2 (6 bases). The CDR3 has 20 residues. The germline V gene encodes CDR1 SGHRS and CDR2 YFSETQ. V was trimmed by 3 bases and J by 1 base, leaving 27 bases between them. The CDR3 DNA reads as TGCGCCAGCAGCTCGGGGGACTTTGCGGGAATCTCCCCCCGCACAGATACGCAGTATTTT. Translation gives CASSSGDFAGISPRTDTQYF.

This clone was counted a single time. This CDR3 is CASSDRPGQGAYSNQPQHF. CDR3 bases: TGTGCCAGCAGCGATCGACCGGGACAGGGGGCCTATAGCAATCAGCCCCAGCATTTT. The rearrangement uses TRBV7-8 and TRBJ1-5; 12 positions match TRBD1. Germline values: CDR1 SGHVS, CDR2 FQNEAQ. The CDR3 totals 19 residues. V was clipped by 5 bases and J by 0 bases; unmatched bases: 11. Full variable domain (remainder filled in from reference TRBV7-8 and TRBJ1-5): GAGVSQSPRYKVAKRGQDVALRCDPISGHVSLFWYQQALGQGPEFLTYFQNEAQLDKSGLPSDRFFAERPEGSVSTLKIQRTQQEDSAVYLCASSDRPGQGAYSNQPQHFGDGTRLSIL.